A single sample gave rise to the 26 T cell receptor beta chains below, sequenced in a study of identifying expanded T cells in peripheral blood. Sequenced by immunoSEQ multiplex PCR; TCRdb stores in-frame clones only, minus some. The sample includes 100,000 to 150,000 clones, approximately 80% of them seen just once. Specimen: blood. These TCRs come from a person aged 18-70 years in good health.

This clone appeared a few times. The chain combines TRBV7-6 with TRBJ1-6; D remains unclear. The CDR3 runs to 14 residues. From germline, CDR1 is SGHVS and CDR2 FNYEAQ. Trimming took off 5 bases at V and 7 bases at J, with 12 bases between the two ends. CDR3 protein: CASSLSGVNSPLHF. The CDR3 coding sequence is TGTGCCAGCAGCCTAAGCGGGGTAAATTCACCCCTCCACTTT.

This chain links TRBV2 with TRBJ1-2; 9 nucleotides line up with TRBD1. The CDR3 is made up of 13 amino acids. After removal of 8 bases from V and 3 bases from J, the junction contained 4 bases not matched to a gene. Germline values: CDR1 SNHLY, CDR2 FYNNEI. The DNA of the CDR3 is TGTGCCAGCGGCAGGACAGGGGACTATGGCTACACCTTC. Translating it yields CASGRTGDYGYTF.

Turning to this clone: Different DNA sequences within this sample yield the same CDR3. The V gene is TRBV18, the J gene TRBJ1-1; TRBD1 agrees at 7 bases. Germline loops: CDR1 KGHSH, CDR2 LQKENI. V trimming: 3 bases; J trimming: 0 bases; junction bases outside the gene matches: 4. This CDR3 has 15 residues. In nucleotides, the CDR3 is TGTGCCAGCTCACCGTTAGGGGGCCTGAACACTGAAGCTTTCTTT. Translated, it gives CASSPLGGLNTEAFF.

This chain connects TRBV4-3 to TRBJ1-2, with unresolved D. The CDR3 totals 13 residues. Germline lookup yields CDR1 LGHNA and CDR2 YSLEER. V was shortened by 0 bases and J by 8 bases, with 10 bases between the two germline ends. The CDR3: CASSQDGIEGYTF. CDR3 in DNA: TGCGCCAGCAGCCAAGACGGAATTGAGGGCTACACCTTC.

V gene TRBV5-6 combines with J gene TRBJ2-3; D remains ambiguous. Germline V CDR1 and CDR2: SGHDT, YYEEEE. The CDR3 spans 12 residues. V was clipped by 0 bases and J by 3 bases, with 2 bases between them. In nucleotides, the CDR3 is TGTGCCAGCAGCTTGGAGACAGATACGCAGTATTTT. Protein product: CASSLETDTQYF.

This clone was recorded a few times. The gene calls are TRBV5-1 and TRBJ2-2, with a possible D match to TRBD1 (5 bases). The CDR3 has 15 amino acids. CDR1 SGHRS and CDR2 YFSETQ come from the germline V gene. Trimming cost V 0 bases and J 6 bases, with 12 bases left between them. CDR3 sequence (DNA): TGCGCCAGCAGCTTGGTCGAGTGGGGCTCCGGGGAGCTGTTTTTT. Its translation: CASSLVEWGSGELFF.

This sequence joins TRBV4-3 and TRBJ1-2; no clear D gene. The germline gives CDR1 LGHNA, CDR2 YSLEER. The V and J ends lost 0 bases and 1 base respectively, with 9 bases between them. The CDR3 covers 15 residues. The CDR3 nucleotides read TGCGCCAGCAGCCAAGACTTGGGAATTAACTATGGCTACACCTTC. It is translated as CASSQDLGINYGYTF.

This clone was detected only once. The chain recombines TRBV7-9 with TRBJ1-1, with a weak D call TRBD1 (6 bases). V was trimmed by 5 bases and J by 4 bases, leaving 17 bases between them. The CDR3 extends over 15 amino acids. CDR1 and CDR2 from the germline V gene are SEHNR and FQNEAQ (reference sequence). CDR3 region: CASSLLGRRGTEAFF. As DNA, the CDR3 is TGTGCCAGCAGCCTCCTGGGTCGCAGGGGCACTGAAGCTTTCTTT.

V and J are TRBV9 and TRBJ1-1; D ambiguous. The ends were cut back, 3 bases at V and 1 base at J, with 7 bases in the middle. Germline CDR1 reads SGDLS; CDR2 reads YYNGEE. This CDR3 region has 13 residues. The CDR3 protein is CASSDPENTEAFF. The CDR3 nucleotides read TGTGCCAGCAGCGACCCGGAGAACACTGAAGCTTTCTTT.

CDR3 amino acids: CASTVEGGHNEQFF. CDR3 coding DNA: TGCGCCAGCACCGTTGAGGGGGGCCACAATGAGCAGTTCTTC. V is TRBV5-1 and J is TRBJ2-1; D tentatively reads TRBD1 or TRBD2 (6 bases each). Germline V gives CDR1 SGHRS, CDR2 YFSETQ. The length of the CDR3 is 14 residues. V lost 6 bases, J lost 5 bases, and 15 bases lay in between.

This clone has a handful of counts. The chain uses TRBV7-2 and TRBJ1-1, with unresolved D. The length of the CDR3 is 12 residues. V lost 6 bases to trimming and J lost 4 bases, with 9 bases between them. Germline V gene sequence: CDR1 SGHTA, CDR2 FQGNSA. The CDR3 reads CASRSWGTEAFF. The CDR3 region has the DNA TGTGCCAGCAGATCCTGGGGCACTGAAGCTTTCTTT.

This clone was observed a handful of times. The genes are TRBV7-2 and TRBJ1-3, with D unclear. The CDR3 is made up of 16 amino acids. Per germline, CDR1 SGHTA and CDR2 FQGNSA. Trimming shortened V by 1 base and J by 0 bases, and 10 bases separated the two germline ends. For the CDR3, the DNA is TGTGCCAGCAGCTTAGTTGTTAGTGTCTCTGGAAACACCATATATTTT. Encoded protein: CASSLVVSVSGNTIYF. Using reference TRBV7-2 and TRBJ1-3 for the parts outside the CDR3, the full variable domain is GAGVSQSPSNKVTEKGKDVELRCDPISGHTALYWYRQSLGQGLEFLIYFQGNSAPDKSGLPSDRFSAERTGGSVSTLTIQRTQQEDSAVYLCASSLVVSVSGNTIYFGEGSWLTVV.

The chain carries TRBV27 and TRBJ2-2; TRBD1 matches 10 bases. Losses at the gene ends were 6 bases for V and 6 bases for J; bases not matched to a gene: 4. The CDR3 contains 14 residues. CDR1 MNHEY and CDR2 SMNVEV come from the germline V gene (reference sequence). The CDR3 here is CASRGDRGPGELFF. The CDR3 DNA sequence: TGTGCCAGCAGAGGGGACAGGGGCCCCGGGGAGCTGTTTTTT.

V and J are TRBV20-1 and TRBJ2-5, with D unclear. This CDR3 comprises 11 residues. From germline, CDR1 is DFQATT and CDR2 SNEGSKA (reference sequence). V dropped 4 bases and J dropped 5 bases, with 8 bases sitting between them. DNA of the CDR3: TGCAGTGCTACACATGGGGAGACCCAGTACTTC. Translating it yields CSATHGETQYF.

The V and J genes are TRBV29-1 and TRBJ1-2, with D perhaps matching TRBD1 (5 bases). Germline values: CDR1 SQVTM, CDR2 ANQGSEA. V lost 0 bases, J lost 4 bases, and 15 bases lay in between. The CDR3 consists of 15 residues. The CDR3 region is CSVEEEEGRGYGYTF. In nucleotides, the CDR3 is TGCAGCGTTGAAGAGGAGGAGGGGAGGGGCTATGGCTACACCTTC.

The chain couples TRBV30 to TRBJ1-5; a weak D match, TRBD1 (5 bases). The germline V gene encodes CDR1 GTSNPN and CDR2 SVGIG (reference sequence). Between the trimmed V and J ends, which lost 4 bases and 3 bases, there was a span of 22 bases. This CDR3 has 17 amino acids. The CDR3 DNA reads TGTGCCTGGAATTGGGACTTAGGCCAGTTATACAATCAGCCCCAGCATTTT. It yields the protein CAWNWDLGQLYNQPQHF.

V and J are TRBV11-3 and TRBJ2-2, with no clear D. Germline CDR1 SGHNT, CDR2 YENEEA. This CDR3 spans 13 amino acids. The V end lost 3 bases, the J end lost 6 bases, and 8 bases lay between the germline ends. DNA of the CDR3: TGTGCCAGCAGCTTTTATATATCCGGGGAGCTGTTTTTT. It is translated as CASSFYISGELFF.

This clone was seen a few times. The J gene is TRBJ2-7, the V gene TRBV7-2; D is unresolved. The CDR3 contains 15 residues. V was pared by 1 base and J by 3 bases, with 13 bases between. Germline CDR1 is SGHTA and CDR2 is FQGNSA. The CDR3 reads CASSLDRVGSYEQYF. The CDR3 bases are TGTGCCAGCAGCTTAGATCGAGTGGGCAGCTACGAGCAGTACTTC.

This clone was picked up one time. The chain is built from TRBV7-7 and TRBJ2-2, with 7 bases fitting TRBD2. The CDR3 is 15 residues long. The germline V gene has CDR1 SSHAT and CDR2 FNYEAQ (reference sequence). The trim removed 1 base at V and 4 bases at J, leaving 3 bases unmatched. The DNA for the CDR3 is TGTGCCAGCAGCTTAGGCGGGGGTAGCACCGGGGAGCTGTTTTTT. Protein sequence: CASSLGGGSTGELFF.

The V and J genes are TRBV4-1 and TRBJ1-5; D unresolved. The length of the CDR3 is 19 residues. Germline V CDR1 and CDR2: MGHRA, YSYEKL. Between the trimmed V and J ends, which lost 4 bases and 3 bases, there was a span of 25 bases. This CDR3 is CASSLTDNKPGWINQPQHF. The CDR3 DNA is TGCGCCAGCAGCCTAACCGACAATAAGCCCGGGTGGATCAATCAGCCCCAGCATTTT.

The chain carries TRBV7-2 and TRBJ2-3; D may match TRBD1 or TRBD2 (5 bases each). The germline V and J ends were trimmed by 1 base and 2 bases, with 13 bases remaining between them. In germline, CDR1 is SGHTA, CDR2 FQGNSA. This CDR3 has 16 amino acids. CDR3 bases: TGTGCCAGCAGCTTAGTTGGGGACGGTTCCACAGATACGCAGTATTTT. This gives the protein CASSLVGDGSTDTQYF.

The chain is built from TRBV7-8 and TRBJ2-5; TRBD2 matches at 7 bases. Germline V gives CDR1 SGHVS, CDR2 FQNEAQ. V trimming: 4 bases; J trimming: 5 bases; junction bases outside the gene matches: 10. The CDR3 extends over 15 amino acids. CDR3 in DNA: TGTGCCAGCAGCTGGGGGACTGGGGAGGGGGAGACCCAGTACTTC. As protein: CASSWGTGEGETQYF. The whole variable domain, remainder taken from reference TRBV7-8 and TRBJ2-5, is GAGVSQSPRYKVAKRGQDVALRCDPISGHVSLFWYQQALGQGPEFLTYFQNEAQLDKSGLPSDRFFAERPEGSVSTLKIQRTQQEDSAVYLCASSWGTGEGETQYFGPGTRLLVL.

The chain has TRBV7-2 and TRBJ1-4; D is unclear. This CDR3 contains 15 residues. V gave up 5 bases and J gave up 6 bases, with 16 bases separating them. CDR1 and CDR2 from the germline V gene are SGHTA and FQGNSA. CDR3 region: CASSHTREQDEKLFF. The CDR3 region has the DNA TGTGCCAGCAGCCACACCCGGGAGCAAGATGAAAAACTGTTTTTT.

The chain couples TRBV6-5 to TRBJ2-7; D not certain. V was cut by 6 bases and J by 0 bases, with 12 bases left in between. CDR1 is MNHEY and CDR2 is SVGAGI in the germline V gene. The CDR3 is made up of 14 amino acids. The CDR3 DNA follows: TGTGCCAGCAGGAAGGTCAGGAGCTCCTACGAGCAGTACTTC. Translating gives CASRKVRSSYEQYF.

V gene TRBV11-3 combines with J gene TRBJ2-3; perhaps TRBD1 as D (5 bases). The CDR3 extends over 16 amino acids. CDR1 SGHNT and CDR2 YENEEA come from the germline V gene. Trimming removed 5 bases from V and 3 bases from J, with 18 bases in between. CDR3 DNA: TGTGCCAGCAGCGGGCGGACACGCGGCGGTACAGATACGCAGTATTTT. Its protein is CASSGRTRGGTDTQYF.

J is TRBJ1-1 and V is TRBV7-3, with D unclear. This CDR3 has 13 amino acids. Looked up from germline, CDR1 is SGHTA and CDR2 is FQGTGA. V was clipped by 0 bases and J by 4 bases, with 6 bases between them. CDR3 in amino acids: CASSLTRSTEAFF. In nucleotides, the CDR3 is TGTGCCAGCAGCTTAACCAGGAGCACTGAAGCTTTCTTT.